A single T cell receptor (beta chain) is shown here with its context. Per the original methods: Amplified reference gene primers provided the basis for estimating nucleated cell counts. The table came from immunoSEQ multiplex PCR; TCRdb's copy has only in-frame clones and leaves some out. V, J and clone size were drawn from that table, and D and trimming were deduced from the DNA. This table holds approximately 190,000 clones, around 84% found once. The sample originates from a study of blood T cell repertoires in COVID-19. Study background: The United States, Italy and Spain supplied acute and convalescent COVID-19 samples. T cells, B-cell-depleted T cells, or PBMCs supplied cDNA or gDNA.

Germline CDR1 is SGDLS and CDR2 is YYNGEE. Trimming pared 0 bases from V and 0 bases from J, leaving 10 bases between. The CDR3 is 16 residues long. The sequenced sample consisted of peripheral blood. The TCR was taken from a man under 40 with active or convalescent COVID-19. This rearrangement joins TRBV9 to TRBJ1-3; no reliable D call. CDR3 in amino acids: CASSVGDFSSGNTIYF. The CDR3 nucleotides are TGTGCCAGCAGCGTAGGAGATTTCTCCTCTGGAAACACCATATATTTT.